Reported below is one T cell receptor beta chain. The antigen is unknown. Germline V lookup: CDR1 MDHEN, CDR2 SYDVKM. The germline V and J ends were trimmed by 6 bases and 4 bases, with 18 bases remaining between them. This CDR3 comprises 15 residues. The sample comes from a study of blood T cells in healthy people across ages. Study-level findings and limits: Versus aged donors, long-lived donors had higher diversity and more naive CD4+ cells. Conclusively comparing naive with antigen-experienced cells was impossible with unsorted PBMCs.

Healthy Caucasian individuals from Russia aged about 6 to 90 served as donors. It was with a sample-barcoded 5' primer and a J-beta primer mix that a second PCR of about 7 to 12 cycles was run. TCRdb itself ran the 5' RACE reads through MiXCR, one entry per CDR3 protein. The profile shows about 1.4 million distinct CDR3 sequences, 45% to 70% of them singletons. The V call is TRBV28, the J call TRBJ1-1, with TRBD1 as a possible D gene (6 bases). Sequences were obtained from blood. The receptor was derived from a young man in good health. The CDR3 loop is CASSAGAGAPTEAFF. CDR3 nucleotides: TGTGCCAGCAGCGCTGGGGCAGGGGCCCCCACTGAAGCTTTCTTT.